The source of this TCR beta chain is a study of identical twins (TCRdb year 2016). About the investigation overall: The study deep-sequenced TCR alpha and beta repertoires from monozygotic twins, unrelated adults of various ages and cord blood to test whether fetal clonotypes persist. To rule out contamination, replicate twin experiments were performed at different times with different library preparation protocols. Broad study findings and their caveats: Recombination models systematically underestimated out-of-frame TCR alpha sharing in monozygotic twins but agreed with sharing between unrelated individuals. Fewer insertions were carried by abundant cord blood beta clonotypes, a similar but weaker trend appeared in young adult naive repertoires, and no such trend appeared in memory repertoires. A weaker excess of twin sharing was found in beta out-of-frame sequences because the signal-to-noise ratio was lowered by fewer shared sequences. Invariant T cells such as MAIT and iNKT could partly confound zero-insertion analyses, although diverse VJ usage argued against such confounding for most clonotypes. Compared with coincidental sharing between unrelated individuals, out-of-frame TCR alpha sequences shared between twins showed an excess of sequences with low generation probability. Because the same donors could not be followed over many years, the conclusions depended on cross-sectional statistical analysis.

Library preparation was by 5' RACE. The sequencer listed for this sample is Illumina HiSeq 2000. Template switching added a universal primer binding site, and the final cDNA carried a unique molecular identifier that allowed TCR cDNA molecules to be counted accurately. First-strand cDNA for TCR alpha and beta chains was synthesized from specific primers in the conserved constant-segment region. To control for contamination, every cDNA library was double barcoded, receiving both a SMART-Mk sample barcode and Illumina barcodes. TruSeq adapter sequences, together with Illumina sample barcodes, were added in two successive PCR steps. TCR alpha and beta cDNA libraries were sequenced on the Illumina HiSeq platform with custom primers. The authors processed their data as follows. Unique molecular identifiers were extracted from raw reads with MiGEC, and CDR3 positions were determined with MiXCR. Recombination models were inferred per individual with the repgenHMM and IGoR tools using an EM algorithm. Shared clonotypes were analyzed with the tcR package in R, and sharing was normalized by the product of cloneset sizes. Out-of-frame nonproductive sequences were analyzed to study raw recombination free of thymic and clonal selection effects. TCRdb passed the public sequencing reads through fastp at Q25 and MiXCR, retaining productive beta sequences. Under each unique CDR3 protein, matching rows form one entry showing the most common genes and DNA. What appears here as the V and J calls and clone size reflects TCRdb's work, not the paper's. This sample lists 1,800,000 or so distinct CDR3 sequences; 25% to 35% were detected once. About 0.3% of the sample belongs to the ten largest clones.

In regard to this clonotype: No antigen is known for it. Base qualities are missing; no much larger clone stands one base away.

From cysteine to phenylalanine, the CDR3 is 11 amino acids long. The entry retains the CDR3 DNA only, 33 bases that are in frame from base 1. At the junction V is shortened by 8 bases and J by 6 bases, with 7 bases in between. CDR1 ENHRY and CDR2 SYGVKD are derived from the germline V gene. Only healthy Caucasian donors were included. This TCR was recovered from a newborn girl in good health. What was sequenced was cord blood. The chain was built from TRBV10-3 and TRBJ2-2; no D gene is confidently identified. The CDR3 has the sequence CAIGGPGELFF. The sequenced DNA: TGTGCCATCGGTGGACCCGGGGAGCTGTTTTTT.